Reported below is one T cell receptor (beta chain). Its antigen remains undetermined. No much larger clonotype is one base removed from it; base qualities were not supplied. Library creation used the immunoSEQ multiplex PCR assay. The immuneACCESS repertoire file appears here via TCRdb, limited to in-frame rearrangements. These files lack a portion of the clones; in checked studies, under half of the deficit traces to unresolved V genes, and the cause of the others is not known. Counted in this sample were 75,000 to 95,000 clones; more than 85% of them appeared once. Clones ranked in the top ten supply roughly 1.5% of the sample. This sample stems from a study of control samples from healthy donors and cancer patients (dated by TCRdb to between 2020 and 2021). CDR1 and CDR2 are drawn from the germline V gene: SNHLY, FYNNEI. From cysteine to phenylalanine, the CDR3 is 12 amino acids long. The entry retains the CDR3 DNA only, 36 bases that are in frame from base 1. Trimming at the junction amounts to 6 bases on V and 7 bases on J, and the germline ends lie 13 bases apart.

This chain joins TRBV2 to TRBJ2-7; confidence is insufficient to name the D gene. The source is a woman in her twenties or thirties in good health. Material for sequencing was blood. The DNA reads TGTGCCAGCAGGGAGTTCTCCTCGGAGCAGTACTTC. It is translated as CASREFSSEQYF.